The 16 T cell receptor beta chains below were found in one sample sequenced in a study of response to subunit inactivated influenza vaccine. TCRdb analysed the RT-PCR reads with MiXCR anew, one entry per CDR3 protein. The table has about 170,000 distinct CDR3 sequences, about 11% seen once; the top ten hold roughly 40%. The sequenced sample was CD8+ T cells sorted from PBMCs, obtained roughly 24 months after vaccination. These TCRs come from a man between 50 and 70 years old who received an inactivated influenza vaccine.

This clonotype was detected a few times. The rearrangement links TRBV30 to TRBJ2-3, with 8 bases identical to TRBD1. J was trimmed by 6 bases and V by 3 bases; bases with no gene match: 8. Germline CDR1 is GTSNPN and CDR2 is SVGIG (reference sequence). The CDR3 is 14 amino acids. This CDR3 is CAWRTGQGADTQYF. CDR3 nucleotide sequence: TGTGCCTGGAGGACGGGTCAGGGGGCCGATACGCAGTATTTT.

The CDR3 here is CSATPLKNTEAFF. CDR3 DNA: TGCAGCGCTACCCCCCTTAAGAACACTGAAGCTTTCTTT. The chain couples TRBV29-1 to TRBJ1-1; no clear D gene. This CDR3 has 13 amino acids. The germline CDR1 and CDR2 sequences are SQVTM and ANQGSEA. With 7 bases removed from V and 1 base from J, the gap between germline ends came to 13 bases.

This chain connects TRBV9 to TRBJ2-1; 7 bases map to TRBD2. V lost 3 bases and J lost 5; bases outside the gene matches: 11. The CDR3 is 16 residues long. From germline, CDR1 is SGDLS and CDR2 YYNGEE. The CDR3: CASSATGRSPDNEQFF. In DNA form, the CDR3 reads TGTGCCAGCAGCGCCACCGGGAGGTCCCCCGACAATGAGCAGTTCTTC.

The chain employs TRBV10-2 and TRBJ1-5, with D perhaps TRBD1 (6 bases). The germline V gene encodes CDR1 WSHSY and CDR2 SAAADI. CDR3 length: 14 residues. V lost 7 bases, J lost 4 bases, and 14 bases lay in between. CDR3 sequence: CASTDGTFNQPQHF. The CDR3 DNA is TGCGCCAGCACCGACGGGACATTTAATCAGCCCCAGCATTTT.

This clonotype showed up just a few times. The rearrangement links TRBV12-3 or TRBV12-4 to TRBJ2-1; 8 positions match TRBD2. V was clipped by 6 bases and J by 4 bases; unmatched bases: 2. CDR3 length: 13 amino acids. The CDR3 loop reads CASSGGAYNEQFF. In nucleotides, the CDR3 is TGTGCCAGCAGCGGGGGGGCGTACAATGAGCAGTTCTTC.

This clonotype has a handful of counts. This rearrangement joins TRBV15 to TRBJ2-7, with D perhaps being TRBD1 or TRBD2 (5 bases each). CDR3 size: 17 residues. Germline loops: CDR1 LNHNV, CDR2 YYDKDF (reference sequence). Trimming shortened V by 4 bases and J by 2 bases, and 21 bases separated the two germline ends. The CDR3 nucleotides are TGTGCCACCAGCAACCCGGCCCGGGGCGAGACAGCCTACGAGCAGTACTTC. It translates to CATSNPARGETAYEQYF.

There are many counts of this clonotype. The V call is TRBV29-1, the J call TRBJ2-7; D remains ambiguous. The V end lost 6 bases, the J end lost 6 bases, and 12 bases lay between the germline ends. Looked up from germline, CDR1 is SQVTM and CDR2 is ANQGSEA. The CDR3 is 11 residues long. For the CDR3, the DNA is TGCAGCGTACCGTTAGAAGGCGAGCAGTACTTC. This sequence encodes CSVPLEGEQYF.

This chain links TRBV7-9 with TRBJ2-3, with a possible D match to TRBD2 (5 bases). Per the germline V gene, CDR1 is SEHNR and CDR2 is FQNEAQ (reference sequence). V gave up 1 base and J gave up 0 bases, with 11 bases separating them. The CDR3 is 16 amino acids. The CDR3 loop reads CASSLDGGPSTDTQYF. The CDR3 DNA sequence: TGTGCCAGCAGCTTAGACGGCGGGCCAAGCACAGATACGCAGTATTTT.

The V and J genes are TRBV11-2 and TRBJ2-5; D perhaps matches TRBD2 (7 bases). The germline V gene encodes CDR1 SGHAT and CDR2 FQNNGV. The CDR3 totals 16 residues. V shed 2 bases and J shed 2 bases, with 15 bases lying between them. CDR3 sequence (DNA): TGTGCCAGCAGCTTAAACCTGGGAGGGGGACAAGAGACCCAGTACTTC. Amino acid sequence: CASSLNLGGGQETQYF.

This rearrangement joins TRBV20-1 to TRBJ1-1; possible D gene TRBD1, 5 bases. In germline, CDR1 is DFQATT, CDR2 SNEGSKA (reference sequence). CDR3 length: 12 amino acids. V lost 7 bases to trimming and J lost 6 bases, with 15 bases between them. The CDR3 here is CSGLGGPPEAFF. The CDR3 DNA reads TGCAGTGGCCTGGGGGGACCGCCTGAAGCTTTCTTT.

About this clonotype itself: The junction does not match germline at one end; this may be a read error. This sequence joins TRBV7-9 and TRBJ2-5; the match to TRBD1 covers 7 bases. Germline V gene lookup returns CDR1 SEHNR and CDR2 FQNEAQ (reference sequence). The CDR3 spans 14 residues. The CDR3 DNA sequence: TGTGCTAGCACCCTCCGGGACAGACAAGAGACCCAGTACTTC. Protein product: CASTLRDRQETQYF.

Many counts were recorded for this clonotype. The rearrangement uses TRBV2 and TRBJ2-3; 12 bases map to TRBD2. Germline CDR1 reads SNHLY; CDR2 reads FYNNEI. J gave up 2 bases and V 3 bases, and 6 bases lay outside the gene matches. The CDR3 has 17 amino acids. The CDR3 region is CASSEIGLAGYTDTQYF. CDR3 sequence (DNA): TGTGCCAGCAGTGAGATAGGACTAGCGGGGTACACAGATACGCAGTATTTT.

This clonotype appeared many times. The genes are TRBV4-1 and TRBJ2-7; TRBD1 agrees at 10 bases. The CDR3 length is 15 residues. The J segment lost 4 bases and the V segment lost 4 bases, leaving 7 bases of the junction unmatched. CDR1 is MGHRA and CDR2 is YSYEKL in the germline V gene. CDR3 DNA: TGCGCCAGCAGCCCGGGGACAGGGGAGGAATACGAGCAGTACTTC. It is translated as CASSPGTGEEYEQYF.

This clonotype has just a few counts. In nucleotides, the CDR3 is TGCGCCAGCAGTGATGCAGGGAACGAGCAGTACTTC. As protein: CASSDAGNEQYF. V gene TRBV10-2 combines with J gene TRBJ2-7; TRBD1 might be the D (5 bases). The CDR3 extends over 12 amino acids. Between the trimmed V and J ends, which lost 3 bases and 5 bases, there was a span of 8 bases. From germline, CDR1 is WSHSY and CDR2 SAAADI.

This sequence joins TRBV30 and TRBJ1-1; perhaps TRBD1 as D (5 bases). Germline values: CDR1 GTSNPN, CDR2 SVGIG (reference sequence). V shed 1 base and J shed 4 bases, with 10 bases lying between them. The CDR3 is made up of 13 amino acids. The CDR3 coding sequence is TGTGCCTGGAGTGGGGGGTATGCCACTGAAGCTTTCTTT. This encodes CAWSGGYATEAFF.

This clonotype was counted many times. V is TRBV25-1 and J is TRBJ2-1; D might be TRBD1 (5 bases). Deletions cut 3 bases from V and 3 bases from J, with 6 bases between. Germline V CDR1 and CDR2: MGHDK, SYGVNS. The CDR3 is made up of 13 amino acids. The CDR3: CASSDGHYNEQFF. For the CDR3, the DNA is TGTGCCAGCAGTGATGGACACTACAATGAGCAGTTCTTC.